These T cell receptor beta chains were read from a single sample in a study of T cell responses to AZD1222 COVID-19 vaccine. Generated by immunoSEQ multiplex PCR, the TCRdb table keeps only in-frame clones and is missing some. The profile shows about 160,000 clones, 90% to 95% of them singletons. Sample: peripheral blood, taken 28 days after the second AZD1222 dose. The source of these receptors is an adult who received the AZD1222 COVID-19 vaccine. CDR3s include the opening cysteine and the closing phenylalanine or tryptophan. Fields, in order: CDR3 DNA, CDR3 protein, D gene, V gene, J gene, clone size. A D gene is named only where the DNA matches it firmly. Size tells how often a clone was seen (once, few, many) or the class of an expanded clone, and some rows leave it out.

TGTGCCACAGGGGGGACAGCCCAATACTTCTTT	CATGGTAQYFF	TRBD1	TRBV19	TRBJ1-1	.
TGTGCCAGCAGCCCAGATTCAAGGAGCTACAATGAGCAGTTCTTC	CASSPDSRSYNEQFF	.	TRBV4-2	TRBJ2-1	.
TGTGCCAGCAGCGGGACAGGGGGAAACACCATATATTTT	CASSGTGGNTIYF	TRBD1	TRBV9	TRBJ1-3	.
TGTGCCAGCAGTTACTCCGGCGCGCCGAACACTGAAGCTTTCTTT	CASSYSGAPNTEAFF	.	TRBV6-5	TRBJ1-1	.
TGTGCCACCAGCATTGCGCAGGGTACCAACACCGGGGAGCTGTTTTTT	CATSIAQGTNTGELFF	.	TRBV15	TRBJ2-2	.
TGCGCCAGCACCTCCGGACAGGTAAAAGAGACCCAGTACTTC	CASTSGQVKETQYF	TRBD1	TRBV5-1	TRBJ2-5	.
TGTGCCAGCAGCTTAGGTGTGATCCAAGAGACCCAGTACTTC	CASSLGVIQETQYF	.	TRBV7-9	TRBJ2-5	.
TGTGCCAGCAGCTGGGGACAGCATAGCACAGATACGCAGTATTTT	CASSWGQHSTDTQYF	TRBD1	TRBV11-2	TRBJ2-3	.
TGCGCCAGCAGCCCGGGGACTAGCGGGGGTGGCACAGATACGCAGTATTTT	CASSPGTSGGGTDTQYF	TRBD2	TRBV5-1	TRBJ2-3	once
TGTGCCAGCAGACCGGGACCTTCGTTAGGGGGAAAACTGTTTTTT	CASRPGPSLGGKLFF	.	TRBV2	TRBJ1-4	.
TGCGCCAGCAGCCAGAATACAGGGCCCGATCAGCCCCAGCATTTT	CASSQNTGPDQPQHF	.	TRBV5-1	TRBJ1-5	.
TGTGCCAGCAGCTTATCGGGTGGAAATTCACCCCTCCACTTT	CASSLSGGNSPLHF	.	TRBV7-2	TRBJ1-6	.
TGTGCCAGCAGCCCCGAACTAGTTGTTGTTGACAATGAGCAGTTCTTC	CASSPELVVVDNEQFF	.	TRBV5-6	TRBJ2-1	.
TGTGCCAGCAGCTCACAGACGGGTTCTGGGACTGAAGCTTTCTTT	CASSSQTGSGTEAFF	.	TRBV7-9	TRBJ1-1	.
TGCGCCAGCAGCCGGACGGTGGGGAGAGATTATAATTCACCCCTCCACTTT	CASSRTVGRDYNSPLHF	.	TRBV5-1	TRBJ1-6	once
TGTGCCATCAGTGAGAGGACAGCTAACTATGGCTACACCTTC	CAISERTANYGYTF	.	TRBV10-3	TRBJ1-2	few
TGTGCCAGCCCTACAGGGGGGCAGCCCCAGCATTTT	CASPTGGQPQHF	TRBD1	TRBV7-7	TRBJ1-5	.
TGTGCCAGCAGCAAAGGAGGGGGACTAGCGGGGCGAACCGGGGAGCTGTTTTTT	CASSKGGGLAGRTGELFF	.	TRBV21-1	TRBJ2-2	.
TGTGCCACCAGCAGACTGCGGGGTGCTCTGGATACGCAGTATTTT	CATSRLRGALDTQYF	.	TRBV15	TRBJ2-3	once
TGTGCCAGCAGCCCCCAGGGAAATGAAAAACTGTTTTTT	CASSPQGNEKLFF	.	TRBV6-5	TRBJ1-4	few
TGTGCTAGTGGTGGGACTGCAGCTGAAAAACTGTTTTTT	CASGGTAAEKLFF	.	TRBV12-5	TRBJ1-4	.
TGTGCCAGCAGCTTAAATTGGAACTCCGAGCAGTACTTC	CASSLNWNSEQYF	.	TRBV7-3	TRBJ2-7	.
TGCGCCAGCAGCTTGGGAGGGGGGAACACTGAAGCTTTCTTT	CASSLGGGNTEAFF	.	TRBV5-1	TRBJ1-1	once
TGTGCCAGCAGCGTAGACTTAACAGATACGCAGTATTTT	CASSVDLTDTQYF	.	TRBV9	TRBJ2-3	.
TGCAGCGTCCTCCCCGACAGTGGTGAAAAACTGTTTTTT	CSVLPDSGEKLFF	.	TRBV29-1	TRBJ1-4	.
TGTGCCAGCAGCCAAGACCAAGGGGTTGGCTATGGCTACACCTTC	CASSQDQGVGYGYTF	.	TRBV3-1/TRBV3-2	TRBJ1-2	.
TGTGCCAGCAGCCGCTTGGGTGGGACAGACTACGAGCAGTACTTC	CASSRLGGTDYEQYF	TRBD1	TRBV7-9	TRBJ2-7	.
TGTGCCAGCAGTGAACCGGGACAGGGCAATGAGCAGTTCTTC	CASSEPGQGNEQFF	TRBD1	TRBV6-1	TRBJ2-1	.
TGTGCCAGTAGTATATCCGCCGGATATAACACAGATACGCAGTATTTT	CASSISAGYNTDTQYF	.	TRBV19	TRBJ2-3	.
TGTGCCAGTAGTAGCCAGATCCGCAACTACGAGCAGTACTTC	CASSSQIRNYEQYF	.	TRBV19	TRBJ2-7	.
TGCGCCAGCAGCTTGGATTCCCGAAAGGGGACTGAAGCTTTCTTT	CASSLDSRKGTEAFF	.	TRBV5-1	TRBJ1-1	.
TGCGCCAGCAGTGAGAGCCAGGGGATCTCTGGAAACACCATATATTTT	CASSESQGISGNTIYF	.	TRBV10-2	TRBJ1-3	.
TGTGCCAGCAGTTTAGTACCCCAGCCCCAGCATTTT	CASSLVPQPQHF	.	TRBV12-3/TRBV12-4	TRBJ1-5	few
TGTGCCATCAGTCTGGACAGGTTGTCCTACAATGAGCAGTTCTTC	CAISLDRLSYNEQFF	TRBD1	TRBV10-3	TRBJ2-1	.
TGCGCCAGCAGCTTTCAGGAAAACACTGAAGCTTTCTTT	CASSFQENTEAFF	.	TRBV5-1	TRBJ1-1	.
TGTGCCAGCGGGGGGACAGTACAGCAGCCCCAGCATTTT	CASGGTVQQPQHF	TRBD1	TRBV5-8	TRBJ1-5	.
TGTGCCAGCAGCAAAGCCGCGAAAAGGTGGAGTGGCTACACCTTC	CASSKAAKRWSGYTF	.	TRBV21-1	TRBJ1-2	.
TGTGCCAGCAGCTTGTCAGGGGATCAGCCCCAGCATTTT	CASSLSGDQPQHF	.	TRBV7-9	TRBJ1-5	.
TGTGCCAGCAGCGGGGGGGAAGCAGTGAACACTGAAGCTTTCTTT	CASSGGEAVNTEAFF	.	TRBV21-1	TRBJ1-1	.
TGTGCCAGCAGCTTACTAGCGGGGGGGCCGGTTAATGAGCAGTTCTTC	CASSLLAGGPVNEQFF	TRBD2	TRBV6-6	TRBJ2-1	.
TGCGCCAGCAGTGAGACAGAAAGCTACGAGCAGTACTTC	CASSETESYEQYF	.	TRBV10-2	TRBJ2-7	.
TGTGCCAGCAGTACATCAGCGAATTCACCCCTCCACTTT	CASSTSANSPLHF	.	TRBV6-5	TRBJ1-6	.
TGCGCCAGCAGCGAGGGGACAGGGGGCGCCTTCTATGGCTACACCTTC	CASSEGTGGAFYGYTF	TRBD1	TRBV5-1	TRBJ1-2	.
TGCGCCAGCAGCTTGTCCCTATTAGATACGCAGTATTTT	CASSLSLLDTQYF	.	TRBV5-1	TRBJ2-3	.
TGTGCCAGCAGGAGGGACAGTTTGTATGGCTACACCTTC	CASRRDSLYGYTF	TRBD1	TRBV6-5	TRBJ1-2	.
TGTGCCAGCAGTTTCAACAGGGGGAACACTGAAGCTTTCTTT	CASSFNRGNTEAFF	TRBD1	TRBV27	TRBJ1-1	.